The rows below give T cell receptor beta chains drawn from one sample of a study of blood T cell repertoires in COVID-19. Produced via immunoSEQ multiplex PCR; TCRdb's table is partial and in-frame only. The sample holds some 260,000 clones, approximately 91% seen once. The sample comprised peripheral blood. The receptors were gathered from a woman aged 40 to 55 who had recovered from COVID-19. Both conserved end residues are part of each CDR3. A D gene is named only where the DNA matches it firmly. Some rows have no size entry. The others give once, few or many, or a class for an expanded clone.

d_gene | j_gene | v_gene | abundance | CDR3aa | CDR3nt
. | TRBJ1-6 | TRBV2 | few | CASKAEAAGNSPLHF | TGTGCCAGCAAGGCGGAAGCGGCGGGGAATTCACCCCTCCACTTT
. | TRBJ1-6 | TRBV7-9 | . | CASAIRSSALHF | TGTGCCAGCGCAATCAGGTCGTCGGCCCTCCACTTT
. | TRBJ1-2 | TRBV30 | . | CAWTSRGGAGYTF | TGTGCCTGGACCTCCCGGGGTGGCGCTGGCTACACCTTC
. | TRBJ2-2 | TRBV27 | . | CATSGDGLAELFF | TGTGCCACCTCGGGAGATGGCCTCGCGGAGCTGTTTTTT
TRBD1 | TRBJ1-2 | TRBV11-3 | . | CASSPQGALGGYTF | TGTGCCAGCAGCCCACAGGGGGCGCTGGGGGGCTACACCTTC
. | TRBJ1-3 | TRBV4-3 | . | CASSQVVTESSGNTIYF | TGCGCCAGCAGCCAAGTAGTGACAGAAAGCTCTGGAAACACCATATATTTT
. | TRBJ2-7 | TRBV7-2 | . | CASSLDRAIPYEQYF | TGTGCCAGCAGCTTAGACAGGGCGATCCCCTACGAGCAGTACTTC
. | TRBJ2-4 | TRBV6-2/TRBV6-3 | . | CASSYVGQAKNIQYF | TGTGCCAGCAGTTACGTTGGACAGGCCAAAAACATTCAGTACTTC
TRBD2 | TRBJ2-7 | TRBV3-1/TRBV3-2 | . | CASSQEPLAGFEQYF | TGTGCCAGCAGCCAAGAGCCTCTAGCGGGATTCGAGCAGTACTTC
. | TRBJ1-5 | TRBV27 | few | CASSLGQHQPQHF | TGTGCCAGCAGTTTAGGACAGCATCAGCCCCAGCATTTT
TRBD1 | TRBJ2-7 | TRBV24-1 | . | CATSRQGAYEQYF | TGTGCCACCAGCAGACAGGGCGCCTACGAGCAGTACTTC
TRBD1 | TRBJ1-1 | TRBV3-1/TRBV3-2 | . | CASSHADRARTEAFF | TGTGCCAGCAGCCACGCAGACAGGGCGAGGACTGAAGCTTTCTTT
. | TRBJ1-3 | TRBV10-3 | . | CAHWGGYSGNTIYF | TGTGCCCATTGGGGGGGATACTCTGGAAACACCATATATTTT
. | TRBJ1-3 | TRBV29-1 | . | CSVDNGLSGNTIYF | TGCAGCGTTGATAACGGTCTCTCTGGAAACACCATATATTTT
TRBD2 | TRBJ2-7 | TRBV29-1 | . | CSVEDPSSGIGYEQYF | TGCAGCGTTGAAGATCCGTCTAGCGGGATTGGGTACGAGCAGTACTTC
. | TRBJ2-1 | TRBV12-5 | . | CASGRGGSDEQFF | TGTGCTAGTGGCCGAGGGGGTAGTGATGAGCAGTTCTTC
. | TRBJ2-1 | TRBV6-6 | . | CASGYQRNEQFF | TGTGCCAGCGGATACCAGAGGAATGAGCAGTTCTTC
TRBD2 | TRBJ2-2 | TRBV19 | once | CASSARLAGPTGELFF | TGTGCCAGTAGTGCTAGACTAGCGGGTCCCACCGGGGAGCTGTTTTTT
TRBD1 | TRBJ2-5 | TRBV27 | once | CASSPGQGMLETQYF | TGTGCCAGCAGCCCGGGACAGGGCATGTTGGAGACCCAGTACTTC
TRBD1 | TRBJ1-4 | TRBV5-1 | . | CASSKGQGNEKLFF | TGCGCCAGCAGCAAGGGACAGGGAAATGAAAAACTGTTTTTT
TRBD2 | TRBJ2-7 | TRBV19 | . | CASSIGGSGSNYEQYF | TGTGCCAGTAGTATAGGGGGCAGCGGGAGCAACTACGAGCAGTACTTC
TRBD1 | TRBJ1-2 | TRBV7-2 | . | CASSLIPGQGNYGYTF | TGTGCCAGCAGCTTGATACCGGGACAGGGTAACTATGGCTACACCTTC
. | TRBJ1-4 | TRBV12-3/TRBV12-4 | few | CASSLYFKLFF | TGTGCCAGCAGTCTTTACTTCAAACTGTTTTTT
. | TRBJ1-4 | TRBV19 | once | CASSQDGDEKLFF | TGTGCCAGTAGCCAGGACGGGGATGAAAAACTGTTTTTT
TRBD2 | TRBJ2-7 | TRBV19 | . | CASRSGSGSVYEQYF | TGTGCCAGTAGGTCGGGTAGCGGGAGCGTTTACGAGCAGTACTTC
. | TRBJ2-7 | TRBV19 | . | CASSIEVGSEGHEQYF | TGTGCCAGTAGTATTGAGGTGGGCAGCGAGGGTCACGAGCAGTACTTC
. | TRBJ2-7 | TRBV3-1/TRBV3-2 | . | CASSQATYEQYF | TGTGCCAGCAGCCAAGCTACTTACGAGCAGTACTTC
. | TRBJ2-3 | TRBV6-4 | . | CASSDSIQGKSTDTQYF | TGTGCCAGCAGTGACTCGATACAGGGAAAATCCACAGATACGCAGTATTTT
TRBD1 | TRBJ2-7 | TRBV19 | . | CASSIGTGTPYEQYF | TGTGCCAGTAGTATTGGGACAGGGACGCCCTACGAGCAGTACTTC